Listed below are T cell receptor beta chains from one sample, sequenced in a study of Ad26.COV2.S vaccination and SARS-CoV-2 variants. Data came from immunoSEQ multiplex PCR; TCRdb stores just in-frame clones and leaves some out. The sample carries just over 350,000 clones, approximately 85% recorded once. Source: peripheral blood, taken in a trial of Ad26.COV2.S vaccine versus placebo. These receptors were taken from a person between 18 and 65 years old who received the Ad26.COV2.S COVID-19 vaccine or a placebo. The conserved cysteine and the conserved F or W are not part of the CDR3 here. Each record gives: D gene, V gene, CDR3 protein. D genes are given only for firm matches.

>-|TRBV18
ASSPEGYEQY
>-|TRBV5-1
ASSQRQTQETQY
>TRBD1|TRBV28
ASSPRGTGDYNSPLH
>-|TRBV6-6
ASSPSTSGNTEAF
>-|TRBV27
ASSWREADTQY
>TRBD2|TRBV6-6
ASSYVSGDVQETQY
>-|TRBV12-3/TRBV12-4
ASSLGVQYEQY
>TRBD2|TRBV28
ASRGLAGDYEQY
>TRBD1|TRBV30
AWRGWGTGEQY
>TRBD1|TRBV2
ASSDQAGQGVYGYT
>-|TRBV5-1
ASSPDPSVSYEQY
>TRBD2|TRBV19
ASSWGLAVNEQF
>-|TRBV19
ASSMTGGNTEAF
>TRBD1|TRBV10-3
AISSLDPGQGGNQPQH
>-|TRBV4-3
ASSQDGSLATNEKLF
>TRBD2|TRBV3-1/TRBV3-2
ASSQDGLAGGRDWNEQF
>-|TRBV2
ASRTENNSPLH
>-|TRBV7-2
ASSFLVSHEQF
>TRBD1|TRBV27
ASSFGDRGYEQY
>TRBD1|TRBV4-3
ASSPSPGQGINEQY
>-|TRBV15
TTSAIRWTVTGELF
>TRBD1|TRBV28
ASRTGGAAPSYNEQF
>TRBD1|TRBV27
ASSLGDSVGGYT
>TRBD2|TRBV19
ASSMSLFLAGANYNEQF
>-|TRBV30
AWSGAVGSQDTQY
>-|TRBV2
ASSERVAETQY
>-|TRBV7-2
ASSQRTVEAF
>TRBD2|TRBV5-4
ASSSTLAGGPQETQY
>-|TRBV5-1
ASSSQGGRSYEQY
>TRBD2|TRBV5-1
ASTAGGGTDTQY
>TRBD1|TRBV27
ASSLFAGGPLGNYGYT
>TRBD1|TRBV6-2/TRBV6-3
ASSSRDRAYNEQF
>-|TRBV3-1/TRBV3-2
ASSQGAKSTGEQY
>-|TRBV4-3
ASSQDEGAYEQY
>TRBD1|TRBV19
ASSGQGATQPQH
>TRBD2|TRBV7-8
ASSSGLAGVVLYEQY
>TRBD2|TRBV9
ASSPQLAGGHGEQY
>TRBD1|TRBV7-8
ASSLGNRGAEQY
>-|TRBV18
ASSPPRFQENQETQY
>-|TRBV7-2
ASSSYTSGVDTQY
>-|TRBV6-1
ASSERPPGTDVYNEQF
>TRBD1|TRBV19
ASSLQGLGTEAF
>TRBD1|TRBV18
ASSPMGQGTVEAF
>-|TRBV7-9
ASSSLDSPPYT
>TRBD1|TRBV24-1
ATSEFPRQGAKDTQY
>-|TRBV4-3
ASSLQNQGGTDTQY
>-|TRBV7-2
ASSLGTGGPSTDTQY
>-|TRBV6-5
ASLPNTGLEAF